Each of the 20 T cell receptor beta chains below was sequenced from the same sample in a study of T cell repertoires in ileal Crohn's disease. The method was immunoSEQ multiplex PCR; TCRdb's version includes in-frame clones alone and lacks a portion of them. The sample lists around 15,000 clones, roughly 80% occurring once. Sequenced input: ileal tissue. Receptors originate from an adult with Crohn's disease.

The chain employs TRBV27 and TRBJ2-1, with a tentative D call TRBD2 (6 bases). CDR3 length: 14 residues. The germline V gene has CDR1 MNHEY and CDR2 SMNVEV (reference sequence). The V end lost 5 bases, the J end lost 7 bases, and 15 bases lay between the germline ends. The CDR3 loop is CASSPGGEPNEQFF. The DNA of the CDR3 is TGTGCCAGCAGTCCTGGCGGGGAACCTAATGAGCAGTTCTTC.

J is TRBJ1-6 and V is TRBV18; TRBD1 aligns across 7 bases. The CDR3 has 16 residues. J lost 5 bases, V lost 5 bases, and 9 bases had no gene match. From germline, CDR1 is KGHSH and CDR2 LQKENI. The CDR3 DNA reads TGTGCCAGCTCATCTACACCGGGACAGAATAATTCACCCCTCCACTTT. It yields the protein CASSSTPGQNNSPLHF.

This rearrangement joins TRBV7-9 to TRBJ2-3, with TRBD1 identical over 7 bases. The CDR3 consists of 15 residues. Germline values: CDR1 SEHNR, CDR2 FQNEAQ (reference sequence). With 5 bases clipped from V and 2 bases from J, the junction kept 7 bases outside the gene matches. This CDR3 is CASSPFGQDTDTQYF. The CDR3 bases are TGTGCCAGCAGCCCCTTCGGACAGGACACAGATACGCAGTATTTT. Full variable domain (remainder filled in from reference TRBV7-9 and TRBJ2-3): DTGVSQNPRHKITKRGQNVTFRCDPISEHNRLYWYRQTLGQGPEFLTYFQNEAQLEKSRLLSDRFSAERPKGSFSTLEIQRTEQGDSAMYLCASSPFGQDTDTQYFGPGTRLTVL.

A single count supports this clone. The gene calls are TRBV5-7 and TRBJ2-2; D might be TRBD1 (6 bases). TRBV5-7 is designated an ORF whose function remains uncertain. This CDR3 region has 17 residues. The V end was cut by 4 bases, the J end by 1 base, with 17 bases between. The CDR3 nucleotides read TGTGCCAGCAGCCCTTCGGACAGAGATATGAACACCGGGGAGCTGTTTTTT. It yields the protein CASSPSDRDMNTGELFF.

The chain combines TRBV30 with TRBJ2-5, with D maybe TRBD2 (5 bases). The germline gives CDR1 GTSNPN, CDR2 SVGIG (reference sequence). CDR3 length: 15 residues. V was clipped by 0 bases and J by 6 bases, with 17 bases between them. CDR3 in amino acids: CAWSVLLRGEQTQYF. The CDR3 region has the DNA TGTGCCTGGAGTGTTCTCCTACGGGGAGAACAGACCCAGTACTTC.

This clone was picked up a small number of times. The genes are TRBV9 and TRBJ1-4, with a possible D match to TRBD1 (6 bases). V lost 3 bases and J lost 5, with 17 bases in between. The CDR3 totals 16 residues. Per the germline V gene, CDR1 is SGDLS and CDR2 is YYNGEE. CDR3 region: CASSATGGAGNEKLFF. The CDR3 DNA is TGTGCCAGCAGCGCCACGGGGGGGGCAGGGAATGAAAAACTGTTTTTT.

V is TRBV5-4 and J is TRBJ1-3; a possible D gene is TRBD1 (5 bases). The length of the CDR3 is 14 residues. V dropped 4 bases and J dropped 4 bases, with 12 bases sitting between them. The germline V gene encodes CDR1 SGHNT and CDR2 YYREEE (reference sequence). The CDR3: CASSRQGIGNTIYF. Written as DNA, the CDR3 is TGTGCCAGCAGCCGGCAGGGTATCGGAAACACCATATATTTT. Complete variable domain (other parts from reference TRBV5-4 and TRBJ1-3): ETGVTQSPTHLIKTRGQQVTLRCSSQSGHNTVSWYQQALGQGPQFIFQYYREEENGRGNFPPRFSGLQFPNYSSELNVNALELDDSALYLCASSRQGIGNTIYFGEGSWLTVV.

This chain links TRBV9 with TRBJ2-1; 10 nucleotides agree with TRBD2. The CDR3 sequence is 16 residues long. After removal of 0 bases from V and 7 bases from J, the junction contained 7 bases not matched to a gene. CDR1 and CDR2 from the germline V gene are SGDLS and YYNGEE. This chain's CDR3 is CASSVGSGGALNEQFF. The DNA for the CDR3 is TGTGCCAGCAGCGTAGGGAGCGGGGGGGCCTTAAATGAGCAGTTCTTC.

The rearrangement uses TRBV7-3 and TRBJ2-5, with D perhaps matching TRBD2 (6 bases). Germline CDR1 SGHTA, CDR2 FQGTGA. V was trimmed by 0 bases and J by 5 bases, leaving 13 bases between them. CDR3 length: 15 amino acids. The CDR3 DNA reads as TGTGCCAGCAGCTTAACGGGACTGTACGATGAGACCCAGTACTTC. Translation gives CASSLTGLYDETQYF.

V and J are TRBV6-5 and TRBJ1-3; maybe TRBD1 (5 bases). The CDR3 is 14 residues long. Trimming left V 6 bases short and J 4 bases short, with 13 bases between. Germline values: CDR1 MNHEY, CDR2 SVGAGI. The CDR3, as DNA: TGTGCCAGCAGACGGACATTTTCAGGAAACACCATATATTTT. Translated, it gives CASRRTFSGNTIYF.

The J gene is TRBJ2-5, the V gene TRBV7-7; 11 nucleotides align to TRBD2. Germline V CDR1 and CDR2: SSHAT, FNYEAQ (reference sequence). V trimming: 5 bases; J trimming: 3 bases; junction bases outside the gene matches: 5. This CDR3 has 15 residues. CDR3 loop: CASSALTSGEETQYF. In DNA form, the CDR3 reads TGTGCCAGCAGCGCCCTGACTAGCGGGGAAGAGACCCAGTACTTC.

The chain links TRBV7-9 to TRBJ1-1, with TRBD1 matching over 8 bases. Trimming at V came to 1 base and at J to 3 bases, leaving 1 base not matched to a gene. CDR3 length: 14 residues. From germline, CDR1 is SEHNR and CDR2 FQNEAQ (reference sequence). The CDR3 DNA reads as TGTGCCAGCAGCTTAGGGGACAGGCACACTGAAGCTTTCTTT. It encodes CASSLGDRHTEAFF.

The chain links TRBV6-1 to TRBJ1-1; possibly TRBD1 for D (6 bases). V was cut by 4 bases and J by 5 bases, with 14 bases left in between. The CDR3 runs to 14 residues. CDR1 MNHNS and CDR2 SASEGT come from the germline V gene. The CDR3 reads CASSGAGVETEAFF. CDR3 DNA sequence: TGTGCCAGCAGTGGCGCAGGGGTAGAGACTGAAGCTTTCTTT.

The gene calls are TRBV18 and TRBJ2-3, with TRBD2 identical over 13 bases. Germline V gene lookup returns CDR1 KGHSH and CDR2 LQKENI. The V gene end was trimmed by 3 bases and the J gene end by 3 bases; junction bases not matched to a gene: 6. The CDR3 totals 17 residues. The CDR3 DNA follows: TGTGCCAGCTCACCCGGACTAGCGGGGGCCGGGACAGATACGCAGTATTTT. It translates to CASSPGLAGAGTDTQYF.

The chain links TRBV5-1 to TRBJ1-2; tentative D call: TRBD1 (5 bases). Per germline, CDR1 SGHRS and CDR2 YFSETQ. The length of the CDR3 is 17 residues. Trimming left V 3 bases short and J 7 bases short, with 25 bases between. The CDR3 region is CASSSQASQGLLAGYTF. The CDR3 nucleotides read TGCGCCAGCAGCTCGCAGGCCTCCCAGGGCTTATTGGCTGGCTACACCTTC.

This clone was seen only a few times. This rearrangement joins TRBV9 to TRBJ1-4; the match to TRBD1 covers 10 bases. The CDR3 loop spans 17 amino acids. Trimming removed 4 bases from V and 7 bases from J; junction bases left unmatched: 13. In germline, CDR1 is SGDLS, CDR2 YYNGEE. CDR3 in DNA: TGTGCCAGCAGCCCCCGCGCCGACAGGGGGCGGGGTGAAAAACTGTTTTTT. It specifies CASSPRADRGRGEKLFF.

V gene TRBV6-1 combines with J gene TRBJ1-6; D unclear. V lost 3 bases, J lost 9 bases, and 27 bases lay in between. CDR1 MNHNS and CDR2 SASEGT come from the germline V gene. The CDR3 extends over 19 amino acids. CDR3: CASSEAPLRAVTGGSPLHF. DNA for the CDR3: TGTGCCAGCAGTGAGGCCCCTCTTAGGGCAGTTACCGGAGGTTCACCCCTCCACTTT.

The CDR3 loop is CASSRTTRLAGGFTDTQYF. CDR3 DNA: TGTGCCAGCAGCCGTACCACGAGACTAGCGGGGGGCTTCACAGATACGCAGTATTTT. The chain joins TRBV11-2 to TRBJ2-3; 13 bases agree with TRBD2. Germline assignment: CDR1 SGHAT and CDR2 FQNNGV. CDR3 size: 19 residues. After removal of 5 bases from V and 2 bases from J, the junction contained 13 bases not matched to a gene.

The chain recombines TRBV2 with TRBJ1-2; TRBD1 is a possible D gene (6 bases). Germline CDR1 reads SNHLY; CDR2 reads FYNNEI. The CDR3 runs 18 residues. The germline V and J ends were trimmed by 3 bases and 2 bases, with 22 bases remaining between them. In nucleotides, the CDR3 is TGTGCCAGCAGTGAGTATGTGTCCAGGGGACAATCCAACTATGGCTACACCTTC. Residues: CASSEYVSRGQSNYGYTF.

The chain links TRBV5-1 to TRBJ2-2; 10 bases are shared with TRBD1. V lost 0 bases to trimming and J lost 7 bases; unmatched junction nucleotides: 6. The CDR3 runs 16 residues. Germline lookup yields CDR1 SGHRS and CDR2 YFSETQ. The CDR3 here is CASSLAPGQGIGELFF. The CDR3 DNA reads TGCGCCAGCAGCTTGGCCCCGGGACAGGGGATCGGGGAGCTGTTTTTT.